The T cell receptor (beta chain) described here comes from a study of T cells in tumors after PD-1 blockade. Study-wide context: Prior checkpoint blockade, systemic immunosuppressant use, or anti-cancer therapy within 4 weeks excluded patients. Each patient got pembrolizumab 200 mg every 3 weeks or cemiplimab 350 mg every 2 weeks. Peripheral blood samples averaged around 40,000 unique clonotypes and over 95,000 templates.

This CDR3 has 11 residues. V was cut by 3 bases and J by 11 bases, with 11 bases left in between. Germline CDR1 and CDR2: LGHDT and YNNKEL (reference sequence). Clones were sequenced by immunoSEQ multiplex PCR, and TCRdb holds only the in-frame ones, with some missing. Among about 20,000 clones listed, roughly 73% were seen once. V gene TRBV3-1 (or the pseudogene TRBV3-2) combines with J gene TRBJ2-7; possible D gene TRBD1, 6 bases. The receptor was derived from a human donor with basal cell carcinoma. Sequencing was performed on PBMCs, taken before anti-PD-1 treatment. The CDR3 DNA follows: TGTGCCAGCAGCCAGGGGGCTAGCAAGTACTTC. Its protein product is CASSQGASKYF.